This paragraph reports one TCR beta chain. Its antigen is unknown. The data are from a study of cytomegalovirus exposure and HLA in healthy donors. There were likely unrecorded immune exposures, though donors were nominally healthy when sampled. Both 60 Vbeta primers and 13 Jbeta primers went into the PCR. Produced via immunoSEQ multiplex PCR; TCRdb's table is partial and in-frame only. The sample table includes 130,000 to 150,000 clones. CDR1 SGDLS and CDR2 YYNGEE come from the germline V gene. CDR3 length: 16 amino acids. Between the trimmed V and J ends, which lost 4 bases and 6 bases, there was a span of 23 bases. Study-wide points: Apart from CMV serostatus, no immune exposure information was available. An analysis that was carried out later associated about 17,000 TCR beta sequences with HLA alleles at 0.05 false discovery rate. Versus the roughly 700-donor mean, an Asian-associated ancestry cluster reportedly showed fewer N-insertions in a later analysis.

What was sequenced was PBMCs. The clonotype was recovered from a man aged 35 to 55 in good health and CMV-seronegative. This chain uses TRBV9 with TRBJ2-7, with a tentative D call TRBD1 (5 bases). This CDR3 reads CASSPQGYGRLGEQYF. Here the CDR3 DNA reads TGTGCCAGCAGCCCCCAGGGATACGGTAGACTTGGCGAGCAGTACTTC.